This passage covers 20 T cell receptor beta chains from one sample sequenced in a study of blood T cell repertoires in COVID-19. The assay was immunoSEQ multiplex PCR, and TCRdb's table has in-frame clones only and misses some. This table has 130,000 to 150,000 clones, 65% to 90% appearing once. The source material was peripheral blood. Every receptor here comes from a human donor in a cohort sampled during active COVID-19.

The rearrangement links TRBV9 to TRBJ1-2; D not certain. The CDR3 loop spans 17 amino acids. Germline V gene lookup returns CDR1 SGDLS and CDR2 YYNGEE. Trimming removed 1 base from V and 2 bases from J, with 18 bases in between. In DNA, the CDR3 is TGTGCCAGCAGCGTACCGGTCGTGAAACAGCTCAACTATGGCTACACCTTC. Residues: CASSVPVVKQLNYGYTF.

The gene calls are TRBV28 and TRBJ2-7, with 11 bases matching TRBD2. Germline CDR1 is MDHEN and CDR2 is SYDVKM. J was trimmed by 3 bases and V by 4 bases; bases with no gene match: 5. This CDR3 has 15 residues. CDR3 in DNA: TGTGCCAGCAGTTCCTTAGCGGGAGGGGACTACGAGCAGTACTTC. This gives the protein CASSSLAGGDYEQYF.

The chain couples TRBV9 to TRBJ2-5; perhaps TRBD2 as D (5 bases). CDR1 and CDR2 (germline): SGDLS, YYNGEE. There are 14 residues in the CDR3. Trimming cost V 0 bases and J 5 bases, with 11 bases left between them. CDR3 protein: CASSVVGSGETQYF. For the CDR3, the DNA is TGTGCCAGCAGCGTAGTAGGGAGCGGTGAGACCCAGTACTTC.

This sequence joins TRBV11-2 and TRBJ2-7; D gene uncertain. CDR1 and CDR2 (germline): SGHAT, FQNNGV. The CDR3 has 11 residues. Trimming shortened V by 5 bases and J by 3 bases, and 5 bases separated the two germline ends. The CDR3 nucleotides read TGTGCCAGCAGCCAAAACTACGAGCAGTACTTC. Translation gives CASSQNYEQYF. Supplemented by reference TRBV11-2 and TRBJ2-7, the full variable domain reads EAGVAQSPRYKIIEKRQSVAFWCNPISGHATLYWYQQILGQGPKLLIQFQNNGVVDDSQLPKDRFSAERLKGVDSTLKIQPAKLEDSAVYLCASSQNYEQYFGPGTRLTVT.

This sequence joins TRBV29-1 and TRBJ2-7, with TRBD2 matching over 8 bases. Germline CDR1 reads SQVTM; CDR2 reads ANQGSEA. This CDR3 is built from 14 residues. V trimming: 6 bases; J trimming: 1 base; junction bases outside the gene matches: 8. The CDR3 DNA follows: TGCAGCGTGGCAGCGGGAGTTGGGTCCTACGAGCAGTACTTC. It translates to CSVAAGVGSYEQYF.

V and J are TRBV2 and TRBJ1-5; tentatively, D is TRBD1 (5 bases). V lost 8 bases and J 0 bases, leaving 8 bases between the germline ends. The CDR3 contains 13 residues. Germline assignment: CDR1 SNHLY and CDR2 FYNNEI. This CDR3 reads CASRQYSNQPQHF. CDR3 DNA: TGTGCCAGCCGACAGTATAGCAATCAGCCCCAGCATTTT.

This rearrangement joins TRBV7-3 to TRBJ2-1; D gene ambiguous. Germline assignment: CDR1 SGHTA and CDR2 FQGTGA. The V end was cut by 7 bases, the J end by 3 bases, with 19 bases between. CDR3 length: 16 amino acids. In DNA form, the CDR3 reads TGTGCCAGCAACGGATTAACAGCAATCAACTACAATGAGCAGTTCTTC. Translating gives CASNGLTAINYNEQFF.

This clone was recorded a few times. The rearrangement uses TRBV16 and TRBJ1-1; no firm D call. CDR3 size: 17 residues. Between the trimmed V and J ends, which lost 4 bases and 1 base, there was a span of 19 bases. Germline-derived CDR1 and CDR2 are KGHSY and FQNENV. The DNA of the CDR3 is TGTGCCAGCAGCCTTTTGTTAGGAGGTGGAGGGAACACTGAAGCTTTCTTT. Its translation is CASSLLLGGGGNTEAFF.

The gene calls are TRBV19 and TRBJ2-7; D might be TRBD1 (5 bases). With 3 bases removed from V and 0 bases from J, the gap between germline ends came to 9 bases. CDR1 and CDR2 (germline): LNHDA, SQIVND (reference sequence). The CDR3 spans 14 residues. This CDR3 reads CASSMGQLSYEQYF. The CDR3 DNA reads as TGTGCCAGTAGTATGGGGCAGCTCTCCTACGAGCAGTACTTC. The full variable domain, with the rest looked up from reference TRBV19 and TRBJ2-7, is DGGITQSPKYLFRKEGQNVTLSCEQNLNHDAMYWYRQDPGQGLRLIYYSQIVNDFQKGDIAEGYSVSREKKESFPLTVTSAQKNPTAFYLCASSMGQLSYEQYFGPGTRLTVT.

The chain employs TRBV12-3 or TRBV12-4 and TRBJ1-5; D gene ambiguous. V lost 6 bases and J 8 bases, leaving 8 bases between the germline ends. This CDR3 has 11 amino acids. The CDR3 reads CASSPIEPQHF. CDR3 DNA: TGTGCCAGCAGCCCAATAGAGCCCCAGCATTTT.

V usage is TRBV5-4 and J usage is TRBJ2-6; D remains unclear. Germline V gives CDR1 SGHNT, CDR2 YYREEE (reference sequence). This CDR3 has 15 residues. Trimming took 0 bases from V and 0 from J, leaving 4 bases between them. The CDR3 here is CASSLDSSGANVLTF. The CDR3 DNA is TGTGCCAGCAGCTTGGACAGCTCTGGGGCCAACGTCCTGACTTTC.

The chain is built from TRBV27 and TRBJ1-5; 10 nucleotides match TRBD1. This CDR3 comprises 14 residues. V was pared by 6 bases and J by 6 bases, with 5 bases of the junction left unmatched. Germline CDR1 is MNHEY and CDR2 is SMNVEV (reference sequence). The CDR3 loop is CASRDRGLLQPQHF. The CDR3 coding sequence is TGTGCCAGCAGAGACAGGGGGCTTCTTCAGCCCCAGCATTTT.

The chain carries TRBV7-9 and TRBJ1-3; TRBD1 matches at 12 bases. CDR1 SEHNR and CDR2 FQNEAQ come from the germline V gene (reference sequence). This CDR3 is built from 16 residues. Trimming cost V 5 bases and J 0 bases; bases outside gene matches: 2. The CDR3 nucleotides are TGTGCCAGCAGCGGGACAGGGGGCACCTCTGGAAACACCATATATTTT. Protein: CASSGTGGTSGNTIYF.

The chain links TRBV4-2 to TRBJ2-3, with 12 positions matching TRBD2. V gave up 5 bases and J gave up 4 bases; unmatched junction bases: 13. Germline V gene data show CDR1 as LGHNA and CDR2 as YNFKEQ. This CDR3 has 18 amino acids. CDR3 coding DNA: TGTGCCAGCAGCTTCCGAGGGACTAGCGGGCGCATGCCAGATACGCAGTATTTT. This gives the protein CASSFRGTSGRMPDTQYF.

CDR3 coding DNA: TGCGCCAGCAGGGACGGGGTCGGGAATGAGCAGTTCTTC. It codes for CASRDGVGNEQFF. V gene TRBV5-1 combines with J gene TRBJ2-1; D is perhaps TRBD2 (5 bases). CDR3 length: 13 amino acids. V was shortened by 5 bases and J by 7 bases, with 13 bases between the two germline ends. CDR1 is SGHRS, CDR2 YFSETQ, per germline.

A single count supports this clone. The CDR3 here is CASSQQISGAGDTQYF. The CDR3 nucleotides read TGCGCCAGCAGCCAACAAATAAGCGGGGCAGGAGATACGCAGTATTTT. The rearrangement links TRBV4-3 to TRBJ2-3; TRBD2 agrees at 7 bases. V was pared by 2 bases and J by 5 bases, with 10 bases of the junction left unmatched. Germline V gene lookup returns CDR1 LGHNA and CDR2 YSLEER. The CDR3 length is 16 residues.

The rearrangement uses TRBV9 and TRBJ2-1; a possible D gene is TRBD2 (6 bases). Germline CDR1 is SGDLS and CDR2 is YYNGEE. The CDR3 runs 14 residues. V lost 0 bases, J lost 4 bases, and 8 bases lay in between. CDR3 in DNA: TGTGCCAGCAGCGTAGGTGGAGGGTACAATGAGCAGTTCTTC. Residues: CASSVGGGYNEQFF.

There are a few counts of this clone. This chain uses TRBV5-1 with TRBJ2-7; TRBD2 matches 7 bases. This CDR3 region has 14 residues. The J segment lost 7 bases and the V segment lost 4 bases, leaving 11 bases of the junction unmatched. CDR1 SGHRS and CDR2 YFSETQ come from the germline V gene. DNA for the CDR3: TGCGCCAGCAGCAGGACTAGTTTGCTTGAGGAGCAGTACTTC. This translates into CASSRTSLLEEQYF.

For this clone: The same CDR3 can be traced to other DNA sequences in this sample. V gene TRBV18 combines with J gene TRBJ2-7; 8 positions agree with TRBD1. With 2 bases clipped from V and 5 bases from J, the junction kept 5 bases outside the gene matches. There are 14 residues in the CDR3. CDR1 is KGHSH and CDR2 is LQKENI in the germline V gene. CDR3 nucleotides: TGTGCCAGCTCACCAGGGACAGGAGACCACGAGCAGTACTTC. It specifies CASSPGTGDHEQYF.

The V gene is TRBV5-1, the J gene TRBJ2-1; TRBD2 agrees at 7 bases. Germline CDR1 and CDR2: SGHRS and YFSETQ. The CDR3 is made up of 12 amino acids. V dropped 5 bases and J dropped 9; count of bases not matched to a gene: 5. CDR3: CASSSTSVEQFF. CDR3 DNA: TGCGCCAGCAGTTCTACTAGCGTTGAGCAGTTCTTC.